This TCR beta chain was recorded in a study of blood T cell repertoires in COVID-19. On the study more broadly: Whether acute or convalescent, the COVID-19 samples came from the United States, Italy and Spain. The analysed material was cDNA or gDNA that came from T cells, B-cell-depleted T cells, or PBMCs.

The CDR3 has 13 residues. The V gene's germline CDR1 is SGHVS and CDR2 FQNEAQ. V was shortened by 4 bases and J by 4 bases, with 8 bases between the two germline ends. Original analysis: Estimation of nucleated cell counts relied on the amplification of reference gene primers. The protocol was immunoSEQ multiplex PCR, while the TCRdb copy is restricted to in-frame clones and leaves out a portion. V, J and clone size were drawn from that table, and D and trimming were deduced from the DNA. The sample lists roughly 250,000 clones; approximately 84% were seen once. This clonotype originated in a man aged 50-59 years with acute or convalescent COVID-19. Source material: peripheral blood. The gene calls are TRBV7-8 and TRBJ1-3, with D possibly matching TRBD1 (6 bases). CDR3 nucleotides: TGTGCCAGCAGCTCGGACAGCGGAAACACCATATATTTT. It yields the protein CASSSDSGNTIYF. The full variable domain, with the rest looked up from reference TRBV7-8 and TRBJ1-3, is GAGVSQSPRYKVAKRGQDVALRCDPISGHVSLFWYQQALGQGPEFLTYFQNEAQLDKSGLPSDRFFAERPEGSVSTLKIQRTQQEDSAVYLCASSSDSGNTIYFGEGSWLTVV.